This T cell receptor beta chain came from a study of blood T cell repertoires in COVID-19. In the original workflow: Amplification with reference gene primers provided the estimates of nucleated cell counts. Assay: immunoSEQ multiplex PCR; the TCRdb copy retains only in-frame clones and omits some. The V and J calls and clone size are taken from that table; D and trimming were inferred from the DNA. The table shows some 170,000 clones, with around nine tenths occurring only once. The length of the CDR3 is 15 residues. Germline V gives CDR1 LNHDA, CDR2 SQIVND (reference sequence). V shed 6 bases and J shed 4 bases, with 15 bases lying between them.

Source material: peripheral blood. This sequence was found in a woman in her 70s with COVID-19, enrolled during active disease. The chain carries TRBV19 and TRBJ1-4; D remains ambiguous. CDR3 DNA sequence: TGTGCCAGTAGGAGGGATTGGGAGCTTAATGAAAAACTGTTTTTT. This encodes CASRRDWELNEKLFF.